This paragraph covers one TCR beta chain sequence. The data were taken from a study of blood T cell repertoires in COVID-19. Clones were read by immunoSEQ multiplex PCR, and TCRdb kept only the in-frame ones, dropping some. The sample contains 290,000 or so clones, roughly 87% of which appear only once. CDR1 MDHEN and CDR2 SYDVKM come from the germline V gene. CDR3 size: 12 residues. The V end lost 10 bases, the J end lost 4 bases, and 14 bases lay between the germline ends. The origin of this receptor is a man aged 18 to 29 with active or convalescent COVID-19. Source material: peripheral blood. This sequence joins TRBV28 and TRBJ2-7, with TRBD1 as a possible D gene (5 bases). In DNA form, the CDR3 reads TGTGCCACCACGGACATATCATACGAGCAGTACTTC. The encoded protein is CATTDISYEQYF.